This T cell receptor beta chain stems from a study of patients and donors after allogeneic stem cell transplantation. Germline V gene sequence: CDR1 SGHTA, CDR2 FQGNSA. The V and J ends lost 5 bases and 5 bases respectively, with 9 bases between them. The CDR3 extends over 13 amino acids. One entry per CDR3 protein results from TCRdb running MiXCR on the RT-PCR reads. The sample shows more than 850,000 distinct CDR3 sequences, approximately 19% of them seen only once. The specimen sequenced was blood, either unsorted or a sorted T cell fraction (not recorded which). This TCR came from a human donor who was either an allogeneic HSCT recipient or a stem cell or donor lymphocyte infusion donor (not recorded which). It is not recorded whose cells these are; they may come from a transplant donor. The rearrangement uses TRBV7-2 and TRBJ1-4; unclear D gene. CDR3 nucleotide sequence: TGTGCCAGCAGCGCCGGGTGGAATGAAAAACTGTTTTTT. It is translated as CASSAGWNEKLFF.